This TCR beta chain was sequenced during a study of blood T cell repertoires in COVID-19. Across the study: Samples taken during acute and convalescent COVID-19 were collected in the United States, Italy and Spain.

The ends were cut back, 2 bases at V and 6 bases at J, with 12 bases in the middle. This CDR3 is built from 14 residues. Germline V CDR1 and CDR2: SGHTA, FQGNSA. Here immunoSEQ multiplex PCR was the method, and the copy in TCRdb shows in-frame clones only, minus some. The sample gives about 190,000 clones, around nine tenths of which show up once; approximately 5.6% is in the top ten. The rearrangement uses TRBV7-2 and TRBJ2-3, with D maybe TRBD1 (6 bases). The sequence was collected from a woman aged 40 to 49 who had recovered from COVID-19. Sequenced: peripheral blood. The CDR3, as DNA: TGTGCCAGCAGCTTACCCGGGACACCGGATACGCAGTATTTT. This sequence encodes CASSLPGTPDTQYF.